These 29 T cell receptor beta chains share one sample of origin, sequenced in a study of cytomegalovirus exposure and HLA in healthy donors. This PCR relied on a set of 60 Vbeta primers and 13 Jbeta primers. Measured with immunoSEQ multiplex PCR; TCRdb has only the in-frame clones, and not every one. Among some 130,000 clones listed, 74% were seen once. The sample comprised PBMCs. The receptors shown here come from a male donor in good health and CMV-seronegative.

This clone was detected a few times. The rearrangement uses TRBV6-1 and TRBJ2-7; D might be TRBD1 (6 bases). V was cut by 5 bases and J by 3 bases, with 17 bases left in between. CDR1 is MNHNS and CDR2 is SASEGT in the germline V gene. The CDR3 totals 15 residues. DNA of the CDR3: TGTGCCAGCAGTCCACTAACAGGGTCTGGCTACGAGCAGTACTTC. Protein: CASSPLTGSGYEQYF.

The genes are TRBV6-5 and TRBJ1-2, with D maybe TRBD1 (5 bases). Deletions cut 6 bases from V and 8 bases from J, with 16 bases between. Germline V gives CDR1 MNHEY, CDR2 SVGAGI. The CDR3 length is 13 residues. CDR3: CASRQTGGVGYTF. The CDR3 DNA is TGTGCCAGCAGACAGACCGGGGGGGTGGGCTACACCTTC.

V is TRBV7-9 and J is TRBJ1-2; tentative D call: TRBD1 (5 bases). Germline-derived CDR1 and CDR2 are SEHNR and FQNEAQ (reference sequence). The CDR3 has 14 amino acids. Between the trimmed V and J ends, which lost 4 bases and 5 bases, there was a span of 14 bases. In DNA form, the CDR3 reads TGTGCCAGCAGCTCTCTGCAGGGAGGGTATGGCTACACCTTC. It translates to CASSSLQGGYGYTF.

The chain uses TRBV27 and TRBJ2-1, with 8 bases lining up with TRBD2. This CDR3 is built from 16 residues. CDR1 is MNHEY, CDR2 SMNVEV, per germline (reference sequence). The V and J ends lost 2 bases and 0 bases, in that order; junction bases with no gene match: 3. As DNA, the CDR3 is TGTGCCAGCAGTTTAAGCGGGGGATTCTCCTACAATGAGCAGTTCTTC. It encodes CASSLSGGFSYNEQFF.

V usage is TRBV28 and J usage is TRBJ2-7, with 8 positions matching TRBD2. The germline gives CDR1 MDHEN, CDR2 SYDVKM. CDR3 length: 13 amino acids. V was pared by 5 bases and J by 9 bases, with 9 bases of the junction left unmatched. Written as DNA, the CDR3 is TGTGCCAGCAGTGTTAGCGGGGTGTCTAGGCAGTACTTC. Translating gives CASSVSGVSRQYF.

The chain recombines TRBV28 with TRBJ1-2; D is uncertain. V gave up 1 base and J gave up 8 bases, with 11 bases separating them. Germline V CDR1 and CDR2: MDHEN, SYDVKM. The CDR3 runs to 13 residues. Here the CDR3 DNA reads TGTGCCAGCAGTTTATTGCCGAGTTGGGGCTACACCTTC. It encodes CASSLLPSWGYTF.

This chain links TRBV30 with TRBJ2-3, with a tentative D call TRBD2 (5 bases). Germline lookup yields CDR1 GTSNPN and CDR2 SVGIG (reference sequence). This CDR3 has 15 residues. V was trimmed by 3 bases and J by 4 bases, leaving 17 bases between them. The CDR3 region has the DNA TGTGCCTGGAGCCAGCTGTCGGGGTTGGCAGATACGCAGTATTTT. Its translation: CAWSQLSGLADTQYF.

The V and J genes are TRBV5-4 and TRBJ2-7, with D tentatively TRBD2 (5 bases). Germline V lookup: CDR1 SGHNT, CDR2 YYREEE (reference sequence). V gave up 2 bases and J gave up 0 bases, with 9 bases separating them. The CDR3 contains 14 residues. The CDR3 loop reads CASSLLGSSYEQYF. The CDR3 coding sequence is TGTGCCAGCAGCTTATTGGGGAGCTCCTACGAGCAGTACTTC.

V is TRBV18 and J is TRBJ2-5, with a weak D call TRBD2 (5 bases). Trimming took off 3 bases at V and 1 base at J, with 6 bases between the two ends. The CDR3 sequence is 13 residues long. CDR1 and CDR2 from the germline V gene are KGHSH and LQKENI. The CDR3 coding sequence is TGTGCCAGCTCACCCGGACTCCAAGAGACCCAGTACTTC. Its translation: CASSPGLQETQYF.

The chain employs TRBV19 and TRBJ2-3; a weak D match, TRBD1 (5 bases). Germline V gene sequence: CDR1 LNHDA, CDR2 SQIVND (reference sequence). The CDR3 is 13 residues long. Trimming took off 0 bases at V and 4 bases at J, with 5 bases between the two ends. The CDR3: CASSIEGADTQYF. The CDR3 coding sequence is TGTGCCAGTAGTATAGAAGGGGCAGATACGCAGTATTTT.

CDR3 protein: CASSLGHAGGSGYTF. The CDR3 coding sequence is TGTGCCAGCAGCTTAGGTCACGCAGGGGGAAGTGGCTACACCTTC. The chain uses TRBV11-2 and TRBJ1-2; 7 bases line up with TRBD1. This CDR3 comprises 15 residues. V dropped 1 base and J dropped 7; count of bases not matched to a gene: 9. The V gene's germline CDR1 is SGHAT and CDR2 FQNNGV.

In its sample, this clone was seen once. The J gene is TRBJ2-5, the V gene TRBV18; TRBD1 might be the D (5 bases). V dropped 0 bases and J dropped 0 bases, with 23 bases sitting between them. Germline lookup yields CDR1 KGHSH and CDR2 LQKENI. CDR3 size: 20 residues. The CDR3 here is CASSPPGWVGQGSNQETQYF. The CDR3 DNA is TGTGCCAGCTCACCACCAGGATGGGTTGGGCAGGGAAGCAACCAAGAGACCCAGTACTTC. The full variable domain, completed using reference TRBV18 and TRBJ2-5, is NAGVMQNPRHLVRRRGQEARLRCSPMKGHSHVYWYRQLPEEGLKFMVYLQKENIIDESGMPKERFSAEFPKEGPSILRIQQVVRGDSAAYFCASSPPGWVGQGSNQETQYFGPGTRLLVL.

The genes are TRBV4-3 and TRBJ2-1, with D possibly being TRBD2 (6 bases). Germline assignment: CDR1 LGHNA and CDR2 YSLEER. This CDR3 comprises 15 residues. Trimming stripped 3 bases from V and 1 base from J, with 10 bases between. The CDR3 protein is CASSHREDSYNEQFF. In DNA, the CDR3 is TGCGCCAGCAGCCACAGGGAGGATTCCTACAATGAGCAGTTCTTC.

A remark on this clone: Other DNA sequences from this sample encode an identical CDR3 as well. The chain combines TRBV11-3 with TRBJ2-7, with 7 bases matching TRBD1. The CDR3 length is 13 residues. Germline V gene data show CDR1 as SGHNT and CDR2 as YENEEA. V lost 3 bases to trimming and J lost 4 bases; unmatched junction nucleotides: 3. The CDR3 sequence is CASSFRTGYEQYF. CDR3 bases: TGTGCCAGCAGCTTCCGGACAGGTTACGAGCAGTACTTC.

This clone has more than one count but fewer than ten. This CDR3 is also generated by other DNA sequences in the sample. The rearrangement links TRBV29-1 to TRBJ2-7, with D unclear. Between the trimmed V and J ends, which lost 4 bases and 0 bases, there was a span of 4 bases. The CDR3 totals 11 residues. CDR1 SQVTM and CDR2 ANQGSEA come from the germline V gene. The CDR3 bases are TGCAGCGTTGGGAGCTCCTACGAGCAGTACTTC. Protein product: CSVGSSYEQYF.

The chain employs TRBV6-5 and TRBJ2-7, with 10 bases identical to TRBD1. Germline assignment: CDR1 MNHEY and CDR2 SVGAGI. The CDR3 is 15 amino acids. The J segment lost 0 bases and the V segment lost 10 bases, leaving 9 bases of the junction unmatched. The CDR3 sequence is CATAPGTGASYEQYF. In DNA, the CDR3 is TGTGCCACCGCCCCCGGGACAGGGGCCTCCTACGAGCAGTACTTC.

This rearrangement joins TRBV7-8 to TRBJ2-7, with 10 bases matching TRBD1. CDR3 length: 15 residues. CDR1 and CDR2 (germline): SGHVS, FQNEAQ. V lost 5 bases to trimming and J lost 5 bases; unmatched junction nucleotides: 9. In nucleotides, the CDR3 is TGTGCCAGCAGCCCCGGGACAGGGGAGGGCAACGAGCAGTACTTC. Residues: CASSPGTGEGNEQYF.

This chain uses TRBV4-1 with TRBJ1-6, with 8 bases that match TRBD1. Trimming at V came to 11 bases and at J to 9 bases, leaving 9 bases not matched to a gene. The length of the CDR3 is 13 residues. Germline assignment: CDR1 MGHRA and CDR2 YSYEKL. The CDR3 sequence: CAAAAGGSSPLHF. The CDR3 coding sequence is TGCGCCGCCGCGGCAGGGGGCAGTTCACCCCTCCACTTT.

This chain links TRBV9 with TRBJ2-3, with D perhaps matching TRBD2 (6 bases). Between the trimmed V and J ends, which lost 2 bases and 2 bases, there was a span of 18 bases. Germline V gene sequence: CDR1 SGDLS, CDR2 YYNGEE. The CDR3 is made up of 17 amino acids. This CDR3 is CASSVDPTGLITDTQYF. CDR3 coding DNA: TGTGCCAGCAGCGTCGACCCGACGGGACTTATCACAGATACGCAGTATTTT.

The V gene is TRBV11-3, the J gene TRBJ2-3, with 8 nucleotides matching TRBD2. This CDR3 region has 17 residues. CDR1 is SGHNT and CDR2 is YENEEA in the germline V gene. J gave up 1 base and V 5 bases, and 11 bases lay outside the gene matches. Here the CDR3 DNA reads TGTGCCAGCAGCGGGACTAGGGGTGTGTGGGGCACAGATACGCAGTATTTT. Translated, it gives CASSGTRGVWGTDTQYF.

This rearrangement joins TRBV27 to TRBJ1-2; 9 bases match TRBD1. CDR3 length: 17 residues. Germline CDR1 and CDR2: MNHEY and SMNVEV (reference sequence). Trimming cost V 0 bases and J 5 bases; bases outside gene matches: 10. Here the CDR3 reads CASSLSGTGGVIYGYTF. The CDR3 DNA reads TGTGCCAGCAGTTTATCCGGTACAGGGGGCGTGATATATGGCTACACCTTC.

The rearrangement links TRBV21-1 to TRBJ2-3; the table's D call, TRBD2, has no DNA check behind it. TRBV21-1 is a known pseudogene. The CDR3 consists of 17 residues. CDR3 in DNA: TGTGCCAGCAGCAATGGGGGGAGCGGGGCCCGCACAGATACGCAGTATTTT. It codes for CASSNGGSGARTDTQYF.

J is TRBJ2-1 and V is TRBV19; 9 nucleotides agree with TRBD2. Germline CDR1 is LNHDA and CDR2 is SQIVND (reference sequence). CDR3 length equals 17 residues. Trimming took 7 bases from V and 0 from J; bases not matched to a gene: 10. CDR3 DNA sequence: TGTGCCAGTATGAAATTTGCGGGAGGGAGCTCCTACAATGAGCAGTTCTTC. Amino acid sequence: CASMKFAGGSSYNEQFF.

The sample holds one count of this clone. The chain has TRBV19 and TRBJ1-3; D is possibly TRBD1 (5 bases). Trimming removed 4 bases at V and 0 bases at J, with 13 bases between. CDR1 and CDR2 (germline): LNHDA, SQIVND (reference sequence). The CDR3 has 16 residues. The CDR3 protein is CASSTSGQNSGNTIYF. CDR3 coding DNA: TGTGCCAGTAGTACGTCCGGACAAAACTCTGGAAACACCATATATTTT.

The CDR3 sequence: CASSLGRGRTYEQYF. CDR3 nucleotide sequence: TGTGCCAGCAGCTTAGGACGCGGGAGGACCTACGAGCAGTACTTC. The J gene is TRBJ2-7, the V gene TRBV7-2; TRBD2 matches at 8 bases. Germline CDR1 is SGHTA and CDR2 is FQGNSA. V gave up 1 base and J gave up 2 bases; unmatched junction bases: 4. This CDR3 contains 15 residues.

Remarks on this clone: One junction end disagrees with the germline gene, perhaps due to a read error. CDR3 sequence reads: CASSVDRGGETQYF. DNA of the CDR3: TGTGCTAGCAGCGTGGACAGGGGGGGAGAGACCCAGTACTTC. This sequence joins TRBV7-7 and TRBJ2-5, with 10 bases that match TRBD1. The CDR3 sequence is 14 residues long. Germline V lookup: CDR1 SSHAT, CDR2 FNYEAQ (reference sequence).

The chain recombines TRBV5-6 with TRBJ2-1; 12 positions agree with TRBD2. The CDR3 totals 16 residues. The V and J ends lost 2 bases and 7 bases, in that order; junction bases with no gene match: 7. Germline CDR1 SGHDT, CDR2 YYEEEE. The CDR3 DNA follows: TGTGCCAGCAGCTTAAGAGCGACTAGCGGGAGTAATGAGCAGTTCTTC. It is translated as CASSLRATSGSNEQFF.

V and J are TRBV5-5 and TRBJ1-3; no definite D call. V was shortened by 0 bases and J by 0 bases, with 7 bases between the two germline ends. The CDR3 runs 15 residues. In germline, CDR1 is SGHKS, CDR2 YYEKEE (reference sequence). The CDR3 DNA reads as TGTGCCAGCAGCTTGGGCGGCTCCTCTGGAAACACCATATATTTT. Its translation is CASSLGGSSGNTIYF.

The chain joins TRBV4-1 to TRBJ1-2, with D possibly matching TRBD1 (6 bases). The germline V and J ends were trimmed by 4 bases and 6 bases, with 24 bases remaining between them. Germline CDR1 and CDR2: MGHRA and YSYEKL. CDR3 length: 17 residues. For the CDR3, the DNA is TGCGCCAGCAGCCGTCAGATCCGGGACCTCAAGGGGGATGGCTACACCTTC. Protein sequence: CASSRQIRDLKGDGYTF.